This T cell receptor (beta chain) appears in the sequencing data of a study of T-cell reconstitution after alpha-beta-depleted transplantation in children. Trimming cost V 2 bases and J 1 base, with 2 bases left between them. This CDR3 region has 12 residues. From germline, CDR1 is SNHLY and CDR2 FYNNEI. During its preparation, the TCRbeta library received unique molecular identifiers. MiXCR, run by TCRdb on the PCR reads, gives a single entry per CDR3 protein. The table lists approximately 85,000 distinct CDR3 sequences, 15% to 19% of them singletons. As regards this clonotype: Its specificity is not known.

Broader study findings: Approximately two months post-transplant, alpha-beta T cells reportedly originated from several hundred expanded graft clones. Counts and diversity of T cells one year after transplant came mostly from newly produced T cells. Some patients owed their high day-60 TCRbeta diversity to surviving recipient T cells and thymic progenitors.

This chain connects TRBV2 to TRBJ2-5, with no clear D. This clonotype originated in a male patient between 2 and 10 years old who had a stem cell transplant for acute lymphoblastic leukemia, so the T cells may come from the graft donor. This specimen was PBMCs, mostly from graft donor cells, taken 180 days after TCRalphabeta/CD19-depleted stem cell transplant. Written as DNA, the CDR3 is TGTGCCAGCAGTGAACTCCAAGAGACCCAGTACTTC. It is translated as CASSELQETQYF.